The 3 T cell receptor beta chains reported below all come from one sample, sequenced in a study of T cells in Graves' hyperthyroidism and ophthalmopathy. RNA transcripts provided the source from which TCR beta CDR3 regions were amplified. First-round RT-PCR targeting the TCR CDR3 was performed with the HTBI primer set. MiXCR, applied by TCRdb to the multiplex PCR reads, yields one record per CDR3 protein. Of around 440,000 distinct CDR3 sequences in the sample, approximately 14% were seen once. What was sequenced was blood. The receptors stem from a woman under 30 with Graves' hyperthyroidism.

This clonotype was found a few times. J is TRBJ2-1 and V is TRBV5-4; 7 positions agree with TRBD1. The end of the DNA fits TRBJ2-7 better, so the J call may be wrong. The CDR3 is made up of 15 amino acids. Germline V CDR1 and CDR2: SGHNT, YYREEE (reference sequence). CDR3 nucleotides: TGTGCCAGCAGCCGGGACAGTAGCTCCTACAATGAGCAGTACTTC. The encoded protein is CASSRDSSSYNEQYF.

In the case of this clonotype: Just one base apart from a much larger clone, this may be a read error. CDR3 sequence (DNA): TGTGCCAGCGGGCCCGGGACACCAGGTTCACCCCTCCACTTT. Its protein product is CASGPGTPGSPLHF. This chain connects TRBV6-1 to TRBJ1-6, with D maybe TRBD1 (6 bases). This CDR3 has 14 amino acids. Trimming removed 8 bases from V and 9 bases from J, with 17 bases in between. Per the germline V gene, CDR1 is MNHNS and CDR2 is SASEGT.

This clonotype was observed at least ten times. The V call is TRBV10-3, the J call TRBJ1-3; 8 bases fit TRBD1. The CDR3 covers 16 residues. The V gene's germline CDR1 is ENHRY and CDR2 SYGVKD. After removal of 6 bases from V and 0 bases from J, the junction contained 7 bases not matched to a gene. CDR3 sequence (DNA): TGTGCCATCAGGATGACAGGGGACCCCTCTGGAAACACCATATATTTT. This gives the protein CAIRMTGDPSGNTIYF.